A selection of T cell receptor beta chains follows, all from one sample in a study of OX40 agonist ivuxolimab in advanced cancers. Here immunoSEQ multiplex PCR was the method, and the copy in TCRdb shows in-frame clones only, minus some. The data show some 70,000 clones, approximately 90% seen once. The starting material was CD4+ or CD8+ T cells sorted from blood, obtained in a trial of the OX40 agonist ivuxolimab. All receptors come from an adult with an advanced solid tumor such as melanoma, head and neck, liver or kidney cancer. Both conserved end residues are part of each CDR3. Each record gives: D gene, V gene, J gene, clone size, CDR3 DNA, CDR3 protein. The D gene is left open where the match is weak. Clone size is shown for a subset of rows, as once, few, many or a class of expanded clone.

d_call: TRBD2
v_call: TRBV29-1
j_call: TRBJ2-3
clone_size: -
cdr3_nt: TGCAGCGGGCGGGGGAGCACAGATACGCAGTATTTT
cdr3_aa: CSGRGSTDTQYF

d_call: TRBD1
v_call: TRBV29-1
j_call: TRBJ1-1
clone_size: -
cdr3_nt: TGCAGCGTTGCACCCGACAGGGTCGCAAACACTGAAGCTTTCTTT
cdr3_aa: CSVAPDRVANTEAFF

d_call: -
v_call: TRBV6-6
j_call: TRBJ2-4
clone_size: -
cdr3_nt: TGTGCCAGCAAAGAGGGGGGATCGGACATTCAGTACTTC
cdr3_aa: CASKEGGSDIQYF

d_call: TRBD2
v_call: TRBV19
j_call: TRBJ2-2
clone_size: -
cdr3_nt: TGTGCCAGTAACAAAGGACTAGCGGGAGGAAACACCGGGGAGCTGTTTTTT
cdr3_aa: CASNKGLAGGNTGELFF

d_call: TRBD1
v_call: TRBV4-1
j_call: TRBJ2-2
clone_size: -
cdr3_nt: TGCGCCAGCAGCCACCCCGACAGGGACACCGGGGAGCTGTTTTTT
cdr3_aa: CASSHPDRDTGELFF

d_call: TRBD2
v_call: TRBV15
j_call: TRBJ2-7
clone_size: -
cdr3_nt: TGTGCCACCAGCAGAGGGGAGGGAGCCATTTACGAGCAGTACTTC
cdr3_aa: CATSRGEGAIYEQYF

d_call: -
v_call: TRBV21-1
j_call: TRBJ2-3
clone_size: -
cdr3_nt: TGTGCCAGCAGCCCTAGCGGGAGAGGGTCAGGAGATACGCAGTATTTT
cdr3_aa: CASSPSGRGSGDTQYF

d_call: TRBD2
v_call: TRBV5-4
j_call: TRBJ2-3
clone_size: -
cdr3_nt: TGTGCCACCCAACCGGGACTACCCGCCGATACGCAGTATTTT
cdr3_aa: CATQPGLPADTQYF

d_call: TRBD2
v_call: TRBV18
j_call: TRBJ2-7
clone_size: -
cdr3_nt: TGTGCCAGCTCACCGGGACTAGCGGGCTGGAGCTCCTACGAGCAGTACTTC
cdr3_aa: CASSPGLAGWSSYEQYF

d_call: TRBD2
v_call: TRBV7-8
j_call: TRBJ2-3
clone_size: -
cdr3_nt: TGTGCCAGCAGCTCACTCACCTTAGCGGGAGCCAGCACAGATACGCAGTATTTT
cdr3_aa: CASSSLTLAGASTDTQYF

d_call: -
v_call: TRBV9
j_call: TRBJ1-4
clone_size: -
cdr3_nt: TGTGCCAGCAGCGTAGACAGGGTAAGCGAAAAACTGTTTTTT
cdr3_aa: CASSVDRVSEKLFF

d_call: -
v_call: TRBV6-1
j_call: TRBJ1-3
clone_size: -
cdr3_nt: TGTGCCAGCAGAACCGCCGGGACACCTAACACCATATATTTT
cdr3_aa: CASRTAGTPNTIYF

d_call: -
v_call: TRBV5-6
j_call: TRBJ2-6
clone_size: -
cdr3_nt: TGTGCCAGCAGCCCTGGGGGGGCGGGCTCTGGGGCCAACGTCCTGACTTTC
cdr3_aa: CASSPGGAGSGANVLTF

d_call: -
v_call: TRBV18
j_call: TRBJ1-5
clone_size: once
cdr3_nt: TGTGCCAGCTCACCAACAGCCAATCAGCCCCAGCATTTT
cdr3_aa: CASSPTANQPQHF

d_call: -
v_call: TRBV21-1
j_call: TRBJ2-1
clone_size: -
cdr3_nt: TGTGCCAGCAGCAAGGGACTAGCGGGCTCCTACAATGAGCAGTTCTTC
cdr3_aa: CASSKGLAGSYNEQFF

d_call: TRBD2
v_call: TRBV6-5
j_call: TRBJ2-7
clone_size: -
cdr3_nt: TGTGCCAGCAGTTTCGGGACTAGCGGTAACTACGAGCAGTACTTC
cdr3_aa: CASSFGTSGNYEQYF

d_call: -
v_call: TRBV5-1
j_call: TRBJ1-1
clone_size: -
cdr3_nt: TGCGCCAGCAGCTCACAGGGAATTGAGAACACTGAAGCTTTCTTT
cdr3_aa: CASSSQGIENTEAFF

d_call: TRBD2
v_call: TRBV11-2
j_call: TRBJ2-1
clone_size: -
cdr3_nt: TGTGCCAGCAGGTCCCTAGCGGGAGCGGACAATGAGCAGTTCTTC
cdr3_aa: CASRSLAGADNEQFF

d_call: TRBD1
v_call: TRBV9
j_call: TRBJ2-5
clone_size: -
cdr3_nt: TGTGCCAGCAGCGCGGGACAGTTTAAAGAGACCCAGTACTTC
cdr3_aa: CASSAGQFKETQYF

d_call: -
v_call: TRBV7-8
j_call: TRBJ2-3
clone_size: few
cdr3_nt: TGTGCCAGCAGCTTACGGGACTCCCAGGACACAGATACGCAGTATTTT
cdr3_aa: CASSLRDSQDTDTQYF

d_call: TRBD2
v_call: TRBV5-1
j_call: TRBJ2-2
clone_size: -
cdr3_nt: TGCGCCAGCAGCTACTCTAGCGGGACGAACACCGGGGAGCTGTTTTTT
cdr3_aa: CASSYSSGTNTGELFF

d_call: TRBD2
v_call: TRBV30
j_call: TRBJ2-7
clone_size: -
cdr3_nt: TGTGCCTGGAGTCGCCGACTAGCCGAGCAGTACTTC
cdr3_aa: CAWSRRLAEQYF

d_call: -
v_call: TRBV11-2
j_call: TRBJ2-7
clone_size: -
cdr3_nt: TGTGCCAGCAGCTTCCCGAGGGCTAACTCCTACGAGCAGTACTTC
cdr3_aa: CASSFPRANSYEQYF

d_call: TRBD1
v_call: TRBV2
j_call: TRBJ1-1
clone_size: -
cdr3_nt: TGTGCCAGCAGTACAGGGGTCACTGAAGCTTTCTTT
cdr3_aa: CASSTGVTEAFF

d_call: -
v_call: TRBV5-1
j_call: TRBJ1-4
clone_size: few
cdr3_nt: TGCGCCAGCAGCTTGGGGACAGCCCGAGGGAAAGAAAAACTGTTTTTT
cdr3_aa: CASSLGTARGKEKLFF

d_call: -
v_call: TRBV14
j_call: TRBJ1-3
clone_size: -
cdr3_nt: TGTGCCAGCAGCCCCTTATGGCCCCTCTCTGGAAACACCATATATTTT
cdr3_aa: CASSPLWPLSGNTIYF

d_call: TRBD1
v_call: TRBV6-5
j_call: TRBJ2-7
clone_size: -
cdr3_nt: TGTGCCAGCAGTAGGACAGGGTGGGACGAGCAGTACTTC
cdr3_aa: CASSRTGWDEQYF

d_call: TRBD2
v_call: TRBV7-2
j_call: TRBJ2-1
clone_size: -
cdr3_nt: TGTGCCAGCAGCAGATGGGGGACTAGCGGAAATAATGAGCAGTTCTTC
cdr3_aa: CASSRWGTSGNNEQFF

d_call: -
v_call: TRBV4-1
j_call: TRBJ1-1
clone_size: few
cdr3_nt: TGCGCCAGCAGCCAAGTTGGGACTCAGAACACTGAAGCTTTCTTT
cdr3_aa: CASSQVGTQNTEAFF

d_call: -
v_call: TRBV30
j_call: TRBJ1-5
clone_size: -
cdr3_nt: TGTGCCTGGAGTGTTCGGTGGGGGGATCAGCCCCAGCATTTT
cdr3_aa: CAWSVRWGDQPQHF

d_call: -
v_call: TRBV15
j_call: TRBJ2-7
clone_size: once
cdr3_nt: TGTGCCACCAGTGTCCCTCATGGAGGTACCTCCTACGAGCAGTACTTC
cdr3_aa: CATSVPHGGTSYEQYF

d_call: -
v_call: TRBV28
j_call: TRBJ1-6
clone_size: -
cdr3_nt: TGTGCCAGTGGGGCGGGCAGCCAGAGAGCCTCTAATTCACCCCTCCACTTT
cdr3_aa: CASGAGSQRASNSPLHF

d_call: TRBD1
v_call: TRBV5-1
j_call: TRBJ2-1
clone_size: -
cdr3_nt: TGCGCCAGCAGCCCGGGACAGGAAGGAGGTGAGCAGTTCTTC
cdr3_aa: CASSPGQEGGEQFF

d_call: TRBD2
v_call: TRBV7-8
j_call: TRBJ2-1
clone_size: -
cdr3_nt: TGTGCCAGCAGCCCATACCCGACTAGCGGGAGGCGGGCTTACAATGAGCAGTTCTTC
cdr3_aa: CASSPYPTSGRRAYNEQFF

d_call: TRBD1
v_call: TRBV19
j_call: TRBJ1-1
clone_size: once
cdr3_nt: TGTGCCAGTAGTTCAAACCGGGACAGGGTCAGACCTGAAGCTTTCTTT
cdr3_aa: CASSSNRDRVRPEAFF

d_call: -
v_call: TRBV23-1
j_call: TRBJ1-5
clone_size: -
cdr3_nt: TGCGCCAGCAGTCCTTCGGGGGAAGAAGGCAATCAGCCCCAGCATTTT
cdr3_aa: CASSPSGEEGNQPQHF

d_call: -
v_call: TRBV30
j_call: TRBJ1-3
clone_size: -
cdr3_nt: TGTGCCTGGCAAGATTTGGGAGGGGACACCATATATTTT
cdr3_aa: CAWQDLGGDTIYF

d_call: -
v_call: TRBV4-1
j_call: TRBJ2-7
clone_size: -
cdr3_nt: TGCGCCAGCAGCCAAGTCCGGGGATTCTCCTCCTACGAGCAGTACTTC
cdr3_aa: CASSQVRGFSSYEQYF

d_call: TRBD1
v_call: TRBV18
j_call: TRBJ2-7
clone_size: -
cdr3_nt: TGTGCCAGCTCACCACTCAGGACAGGGGACGTCGGCGAGCAGTACTTC
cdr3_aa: CASSPLRTGDVGEQYF

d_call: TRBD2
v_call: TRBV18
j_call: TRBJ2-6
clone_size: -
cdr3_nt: TGTGCCAGCTCACGGGAGACTAGCGGGAGTTCCAAGGCCAACGTCCTGACTTTC
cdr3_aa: CASSRETSGSSKANVLTF

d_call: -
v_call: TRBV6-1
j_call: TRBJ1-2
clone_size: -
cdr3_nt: TGTGCCAGCAGTGCCCACTTTGGTGTACCTAACTATGGCTACACCTTC
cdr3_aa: CASSAHFGVPNYGYTF

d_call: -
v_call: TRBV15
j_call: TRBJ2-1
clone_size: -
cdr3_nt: TGTGCCACCAGCACCCGTCCGGACCTTTACAATGAGCAGTTCTTC
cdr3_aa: CATSTRPDLYNEQFF

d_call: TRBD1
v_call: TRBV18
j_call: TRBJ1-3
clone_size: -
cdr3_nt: TGTGCCAGCTCAGCGGGACAGGGGATTGGAAACACCATATATTTT
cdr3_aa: CASSAGQGIGNTIYF

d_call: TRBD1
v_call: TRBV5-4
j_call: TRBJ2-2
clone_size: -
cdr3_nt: TGTGCCAGCAGCCGGAGGTGGGACAGGAACACCGGGGAGCTGTTTTTT
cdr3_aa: CASSRRWDRNTGELFF

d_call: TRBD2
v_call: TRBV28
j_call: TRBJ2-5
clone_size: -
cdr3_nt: TGTGCCAGCAGTATCAGACTAGCGGGAGGGGAGACCCAGTACTTC
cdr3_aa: CASSIRLAGGETQYF

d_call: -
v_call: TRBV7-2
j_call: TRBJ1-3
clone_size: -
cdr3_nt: TGTGCCAGCAGTGGGGCTGGAATCAGTGGAAACACCATATATTTT
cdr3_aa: CASSGAGISGNTIYF

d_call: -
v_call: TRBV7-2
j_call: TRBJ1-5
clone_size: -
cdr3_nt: TGTGCCAGCAGCTTATCTCCGATAGCTGGCAATCAGCCCCAGCATTTT
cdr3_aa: CASSLSPIAGNQPQHF

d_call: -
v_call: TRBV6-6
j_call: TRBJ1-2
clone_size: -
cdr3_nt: TGTGCCAGCAGTTACTCCGCAGGGCCGTATGGCTACACCTTC
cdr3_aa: CASSYSAGPYGYTF

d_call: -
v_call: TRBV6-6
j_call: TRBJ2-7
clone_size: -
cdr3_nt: TGTGCCAGCAGCCCCACCCACGGGGGCCGCTACGAGCAGTACTTC
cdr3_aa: CASSPTHGGRYEQYF

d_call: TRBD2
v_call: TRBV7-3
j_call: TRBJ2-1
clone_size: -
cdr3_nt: TGTGCCAGCAGCTTAGAGGCGGGAGCCTACAATGAGCAGTTCTTC
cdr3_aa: CASSLEAGAYNEQFF

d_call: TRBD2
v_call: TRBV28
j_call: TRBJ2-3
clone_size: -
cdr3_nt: TGTGCCAGCAGTTCTCCAGCGGGAGGCGGAGATACGCAGTATTTT
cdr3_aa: CASSSPAGGGDTQYF

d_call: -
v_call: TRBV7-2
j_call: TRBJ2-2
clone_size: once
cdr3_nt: TGTGCCAGCAGCCCCCGGACGGGCACCGGGGAGCTGTTTTTT
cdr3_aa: CASSPRTGTGELFF